These T cell receptor beta chains were read from a single sample in a study of control samples from healthy donors and cancer patients. TCRdb's table, derived via immunoSEQ multiplex PCR, lists solely in-frame clones and lacks some. The data contain 150,000 to 200,000 clones, 90% to 95% of them singletons. The sequenced material came from blood. Receptors were obtained from a man aged 18 to 30 in good health. Both conserved end residues are part of each CDR3. Fields, in order: clone size, V gene, J gene, D gene, CDR3 length, CDR3 protein, CDR3 DNA. A D gene is named only where the DNA matches it firmly. Rows give clone size only sometimes, using once, few, many, or a class for an expanded clone.

>NA|TRBV10-3|TRBJ1-1|NA|13
CAPGCINYTEAFF
TGTGCCCCAGGGTGTATAAACTACACTGAAGCTTTCTTT
>once|TRBV27|TRBJ1-6|NA|14
CASSFGRLNSPLHF
TGTGCCAGCAGTTTCGGGAGGCTTAATTCACCCCTCCACTTT
>NA|TRBV2|TRBJ1-1|NA|14
CASSDRLMNTEAFF
TGTGCCAGCAGTGACCGGCTCATGAACACTGAAGCTTTCTTT
>NA|TRBV5-1|TRBJ1-1|NA|12
CASSWRGTEAFF
TGCGCCAGCAGCTGGAGGGGCACTGAAGCTTTCTTT
>NA|TRBV5-1|TRBJ1-1|NA|13
CASSRGLGTEAFF
TGCGCCAGCAGCCGGGGGCTGGGCACTGAAGCTTTCTTT
>once|TRBV5-5|TRBJ1-1|TRBD1|13
CASSRTGFGEAFF
TGTGCCAGCAGTCGGACAGGGTTCGGGGAAGCTTTCTTT
>NA|TRBV20-1|TRBJ2-1|TRBD2|17
CSASKGLAGETYNEQFF
TGCAGTGCTAGTAAGGGACTAGCGGGGGAGACCTACAATGAGCAGTTCTTC
>NA|TRBV6-5|TRBJ2-2|NA|15
CASSLVYQNTGELFF
TGTGCCAGCAGTCTCGTTTATCAGAACACCGGGGAGCTGTTTTTT
>NA|TRBV4-2|TRBJ1-2|NA|13
CASSQATHYGYTF
TGTGCCAGCAGCCAAGCCACACACTATGGCTACACCTTC
>few|TRBV6-1|TRBJ2-3|NA|13
CASSETFTDTQYF
TGTGCCAGCAGTGAGACCTTTACAGATACGCAGTATTTT
>once|TRBV24-1|TRBJ2-2|NA|13
CATSDRNTGELFF
TGTGCCACCAGTGACCGGAACACCGGGGAGCTGTTTTTT
>NA|TRBV6-5|TRBJ1-2|NA|15
CASSPKQGTNYGYTF
TGTGCCAGCAGCCCGAAACAGGGAACCAACTATGGCTACACCTTC
>NA|TRBV7-8|TRBJ2-2|NA|16
CASSLTRLENTGELFF
TGTGCCAGCAGCTTAACGAGACTGGAGAACACCGGGGAGCTGTTTTTT
>NA|TRBV14|TRBJ1-1|NA|15
CASSQRGQGSTEAFF
TGTGCCAGCAGCCAGCGGGGTCAGGGAAGCACTGAAGCTTTCTTT
>NA|TRBV6-1|TRBJ2-1|TRBD2|15
CASSEALAGDNEQFF
TGTGCCAGCAGTGAAGCGCTAGCGGGAGACAATGAGCAGTTCTTC
>NA|TRBV5-4|TRBJ1-1|NA|11
CASSSNTEAFF
TGTGCCAGCAGCTCAAACACTGAAGCTTTCTTT
>NA|TRBV6-5|TRBJ2-2|NA|14
CASSQQRASGELFF
TGTGCCAGCAGTCAACAGCGGGCTTCTGGGGAGCTGTTTTTT
>NA|TRBV5-1|TRBJ1-1|NA|13
CASSSRRDTEAFF
TGCGCCAGCAGCTCCCGACGGGACACTGAAGCTTTCTTT
>NA|TRBV7-8|TRBJ2-1|NA|17
CASSLTSGAGFSNEQFF
TGTGCCAGCAGCTTAACCTCTGGCGCCGGGTTCTCAAATGAGCAGTTCTTC
>once|TRBV19|TRBJ1-6|NA|16
CASTVDREAYNSPLHF
TGTGCCAGTACCGTGGACCGTGAGGCTTATAATTCACCCCTCCACTTT
>NA|TRBV6-5|TRBJ2-2|TRBD1|15
CASSYSGQATGELFF
TGTGCCAGCAGTTACTCGGGACAGGCCACCGGGGAGCTGTTTTTT
>NA|TRBV2|TRBJ1-5|NA|15
CASNPGTDHNQPQHF
TGTGCCAGCAACCCCGGGACGGACCATAATCAGCCCCAGCATTTT
>NA|TRBV19|TRBJ1-5|NA|15
CASSIGALSDQPQHF
TGTGCCAGTAGTATAGGTGCCCTCTCGGATCAGCCCCAGCATTTT
>NA|TRBV5-4|TRBJ2-7|NA|15
CASSLEKPLSYEQYF
TGTGCCAGCAGCTTGGAAAAGCCCCTCTCCTACGAGCAGTACTTC
>NA|TRBV7-6|TRBJ2-5|NA|15
CASSSTTEGAETQYF
TGTGCCAGCAGCTCCACCACGGAGGGGGCAGAGACCCAGTACTTC
>NA|TRBV7-2|TRBJ1-5|TRBD1|19
CASSLQLGQGAVGSQPQHF
TGTGCCAGCAGCCTTCAATTAGGACAGGGGGCAGTTGGAAGTCAGCCCCAGCATTTT
>NA|TRBV9|TRBJ2-7|NA|12
CASSADPYEQYF
TGTGCCAGCAGTGCAGATCCCTACGAGCAGTACTTC
>NA|TRBV19|TRBJ1-4|NA|14
CASSPQPTQEKLFF
TGTGCCAGTAGCCCACAGCCAACACAGGAAAAACTGTTTTTT
>NA|TRBV7-2|TRBJ1-5|NA|16
CASSLARTSGNQPQHF
TGTGCCAGCAGCTTAGCCCGGACTTCAGGCAATCAGCCCCAGCATTTT
>NA|TRBV29-1|TRBJ2-1|TRBD1|16
CSVEEGGGQGYNEQFF
TGCAGCGTTGAAGAGGGGGGAGGACAGGGGTACAATGAGCAGTTCTTC
>once|TRBV3-1/TRBV3-2|TRBJ2-2|TRBD2|14
CASSPGGWAGELFF
TGTGCCAGCTCCCCGGGAGGGTGGGCCGGGGAGCTGTTTTTT
>once|TRBV27|TRBJ1-2|NA|15
CASSPTPQATRSYTF
TGTGCCAGCAGTCCTACCCCTCAAGCTACGAGGAGCTACACCTTC
>NA|TRBV5-4|TRBJ1-4|NA|14
CASSLQGAAEKLFF
TGTGCCAGCAGCCTACAGGGAGCCGCTGAAAAACTGTTTTTT
>NA|TRBV19|TRBJ2-3|NA|15
CASSTRDGFKDTQYF
TGTGCCAGTAGTACAAGGGACGGTTTTAAAGATACGCAGTATTTT
>NA|TRBV12-5|TRBJ1-2|NA|11
CAKGGADGYTF
TGTGCCAAGGGCGGGGCCGATGGCTACACCTTC
>NA|TRBV12-2|TRBJ1-1|NA|16
CASRSPDGARNTEAFF
TGTGCAAGTCGCTCACCGGACGGAGCCAGGAACACTGAAGCTTTCTTT
>NA|TRBV12-3/TRBV12-4|TRBJ1-2|NA|11
CASSILNGYTF
TGTGCCAGCAGTATACTTAATGGCTACACCTTC
>NA|TRBV9|TRBJ1-2|NA|14
CASSPESFSYGYTF
TGTGCCAGCAGCCCCGAAAGCTTTAGCTATGGCTACACCTTC
>once|TRBV2|TRBJ2-7|TRBD1|15
CASSEAWGQGLGQYF
TGTGCCAGCAGTGAAGCCTGGGGACAGGGTCTCGGGCAGTACTTC
>NA|TRBV7-8|TRBJ2-1|TRBD1|13
CASSFGQDNEQFF
TGTGCCAGCAGCTTTGGACAGGACAATGAGCAGTTCTTC
>once|TRBV18|TRBJ1-3|TRBD1|19
CASSPLRGQGPEAGNTIYF
TGTGCCAGCTCACCGCTAAGGGGACAGGGCCCGGAAGCTGGAAACACCATATATTTT
>NA|TRBV28|TRBJ2-7|NA|14
CASSRARSSYEQYF
TGTGCCAGCTCAAGGGCCAGGAGCTCCTACGAGCAGTACTTC
>once|TRBV4-2|TRBJ2-5|NA|14
CASSQEQGRETQYF
TGTGCCAGCAGCCAAGAACAGGGTAGGGAGACCCAGTACTTC
>NA|TRBV2|TRBJ2-2|NA|11
CASSRPGELFF
TGTGCCAGCAGCCGTCCCGGGGAGCTGTTTTTT
>NA|TRBV5-1|TRBJ1-6|TRBD1|15
CASSLVRDRNSPLHF
TGCGCCAGCAGCTTGGTCCGGGACAGAAATTCACCCCTCCACTTT
>NA|TRBV2|TRBJ1-1|TRBD1|13
CASRDRGSTEAFF
TGTGCCAGCAGGGACAGGGGGTCCACTGAAGCTTTCTTT
>NA|TRBV9|TRBJ1-1|NA|11
CASSGGGAAFF
TGTGCCAGCAGCGGGGGAGGGGCCGCTTTCTTT
>NA|TRBV5-6|TRBJ1-1|NA|11
CASSLETEAFF
TGTGCCAGCAGCTTGGAAACTGAAGCTTTCTTT
>once|TRBV11-2|TRBJ2-2|NA|15
CASGGPSRNTGELFF
TGTGCCAGTGGGGGGCCTAGCAGGAACACCGGGGAGCTGTTTTTT
>NA|TRBV5-1|TRBJ2-7|NA|17
CASSLKLYGNRDYEQYF
TGCGCCAGCAGCTTGAAATTATATGGGAACAGGGACTACGAGCAGTACTTC
>once|TRBV9|TRBJ2-1|NA|13
CASSVAGKNEQFF
TGTGCCAGCAGCGTAGCTGGAAAAAATGAGCAGTTCTTC
>NA|TRBV9|TRBJ1-4|TRBD1|15
CASSAGQGIGEKLFF
TGTGCCAGCAGCGCCGGACAGGGCATCGGTGAAAAACTGTTTTTT
>NA|TRBV13|TRBJ1-4|TRBD1|16
CASSFYGTGSREKLFF
TGTGCCAGCAGCTTCTACGGGACAGGGTCGCGTGAAAAACTGTTTTTT